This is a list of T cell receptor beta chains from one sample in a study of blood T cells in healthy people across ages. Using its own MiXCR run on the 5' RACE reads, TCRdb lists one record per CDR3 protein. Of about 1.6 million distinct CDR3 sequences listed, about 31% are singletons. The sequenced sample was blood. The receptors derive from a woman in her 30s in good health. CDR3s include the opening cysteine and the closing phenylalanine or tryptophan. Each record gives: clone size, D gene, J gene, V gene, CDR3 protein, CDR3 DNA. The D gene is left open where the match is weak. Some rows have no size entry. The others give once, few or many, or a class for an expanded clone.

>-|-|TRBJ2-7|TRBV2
CASSEGGGKFYEQYF
TGTGCCAGCAGTGAAGGAGGGGGGAAGTTCTACGAGCAGTACTTC
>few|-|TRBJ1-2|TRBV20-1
CSARVGAGYTF
TGCAGTGCTAGAGTGGGGGCTGGCTACACCTTC
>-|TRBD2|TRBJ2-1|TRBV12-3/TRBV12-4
CASSLQLAANNEQFF
TGTGCCAGCAGTTTACAACTAGCGGCAAACAATGAGCAGTTCTTC
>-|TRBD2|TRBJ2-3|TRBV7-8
CASSLRTSKVDTQYF
TGTGCCAGCAGCTTAAGGACTAGTAAGGTAGATACGCAGTATTTT
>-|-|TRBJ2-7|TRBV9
CASSGLGGYNEQYF
TGTGCCAGCAGCGGGCTTGGGGGGTACAATGAGCAGTACTTC
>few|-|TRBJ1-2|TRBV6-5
CASSSTWDPATSYTF
TGTGCCAGCAGTTCCACCTGGGACCCTGCCACGTCTTACACCTTC
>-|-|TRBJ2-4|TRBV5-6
CASSPGSSRTKNIQYF
TGTGCCAGCAGCCCAGGGAGTTCGAGAACCAAAAACATTCAGTACTTC
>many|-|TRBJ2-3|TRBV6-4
CASSEFRTDTQYF
TGTGCCAGCAGTGAATTTCGCACAGATACGCAGTATTTT
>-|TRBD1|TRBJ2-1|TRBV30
CAWSQTGKTRNEQFF
TGTGCCTGGAGTCAGACAGGGAAGACCCGTAATGAGCAGTTCTTC
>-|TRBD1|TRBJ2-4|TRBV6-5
CASSSNGQGAVRTRNIQYF
TGTGCCAGCAGTTCCAACGGACAGGGGGCAGTGAGGACCAGAAACATTCAGTACTTC
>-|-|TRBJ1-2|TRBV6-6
CASSYSTGGPYGYTF
TGTGCCAGCAGTTACTCCACGGGGGGCCCCTATGGCTACACCTTC
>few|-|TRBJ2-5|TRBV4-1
CASSQGVSAAQETQYF
TGCGCCAGCAGCCAAGGTGTTAGCGCAGCCCAAGAGACCCAGTACTTC
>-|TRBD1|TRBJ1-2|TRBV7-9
CASSLGPGQGLNYGYTF
TGTGCCAGCAGCTTAGGCCCGGGACAGGGACTTAACTATGGCTACACCTTC
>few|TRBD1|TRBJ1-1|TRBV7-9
CASSPQTGRTEAFF
TGTGCCAGCAGCCCCCAGACAGGGCGCACTGAAGCTTTCTTT
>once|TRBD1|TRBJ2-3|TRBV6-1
CASSDTVQGSGTDTQYF
TGTGCCAGCAGTGACACCGTACAGGGGTCCGGCACAGATACGCAGTATTTT
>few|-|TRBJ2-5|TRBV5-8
CASSLGTTGSQETQYF
TGTGCCAGCAGCTTGGGGACGACAGGTAGTCAAGAGACCCAGTACTTC